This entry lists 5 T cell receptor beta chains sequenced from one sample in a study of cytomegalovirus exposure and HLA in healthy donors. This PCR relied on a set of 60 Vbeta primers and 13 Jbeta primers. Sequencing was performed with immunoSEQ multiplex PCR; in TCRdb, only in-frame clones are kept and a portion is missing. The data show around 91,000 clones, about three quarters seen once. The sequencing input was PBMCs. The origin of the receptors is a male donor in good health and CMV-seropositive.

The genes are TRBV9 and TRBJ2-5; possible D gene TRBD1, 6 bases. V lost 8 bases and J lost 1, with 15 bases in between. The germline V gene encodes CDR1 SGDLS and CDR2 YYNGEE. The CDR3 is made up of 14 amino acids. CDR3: CARSLRGLQETQYF. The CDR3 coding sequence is TGTGCCAGGAGCCTCAGGGGCCTCCAAGAGACCCAGTACTTC.

The chain's CDR3 is CASSYSAGGSSEQYF. The DNA for the CDR3 is TGTGCCAGCAGTTACTCGGCAGGGGGCTCGAGCGAGCAGTACTTC. V and J are TRBV6-5 and TRBJ2-7, with 8 bases lining up with TRBD1. V shed 0 bases and J 6 bases; nucleotides not matched to a gene: 7. This CDR3 has 15 amino acids. CDR1 is MNHEY, CDR2 SVGAGI, per germline.

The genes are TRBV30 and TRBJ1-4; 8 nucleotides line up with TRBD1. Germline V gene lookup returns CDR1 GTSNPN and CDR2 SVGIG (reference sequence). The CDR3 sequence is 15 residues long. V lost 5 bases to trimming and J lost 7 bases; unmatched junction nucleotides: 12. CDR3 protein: CAWGPGGGSGEKLFF. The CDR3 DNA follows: TGTGCCTGGGGACCAGGGGGCGGGTCGGGTGAAAAACTGTTTTTT.

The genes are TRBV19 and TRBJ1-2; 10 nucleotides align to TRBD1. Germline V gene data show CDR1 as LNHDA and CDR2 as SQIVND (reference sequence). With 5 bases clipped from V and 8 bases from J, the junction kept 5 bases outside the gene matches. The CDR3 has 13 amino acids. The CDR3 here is CASSPRDRGGYTF. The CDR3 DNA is TGTGCCAGTAGTCCCCGGGACAGGGGAGGCTACACCTTC.

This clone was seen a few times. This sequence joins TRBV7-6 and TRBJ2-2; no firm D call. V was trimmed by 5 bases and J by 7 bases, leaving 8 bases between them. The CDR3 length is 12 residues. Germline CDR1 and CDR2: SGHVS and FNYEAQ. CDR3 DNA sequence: TGTGCCAGCAGCAACCAGGTCGGGGAGCTGTTTTTT. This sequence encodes CASSNQVGELFF.